These 7 T cell receptor beta chains came from one sample sequenced in a study of shared clonotypes between healthy human individuals. The assay was immunoSEQ multiplex PCR, and TCRdb's table has in-frame clones only and misses some. Among about 520,000 clones listed, over 70% were seen once. Material: PBMCs. Every receptor here comes from a woman in her 40s in good health. Some clones in this sample may be carry-over from other donors' samples.

The CDR3 sequence is CASSLAGSHTEAFF. CDR3 nucleotides: TGTGCCAGCAGCTTAGCGGGCAGCCACACTGAAGCTTTCTTT. The chain has TRBV7-8 and TRBJ1-1; D is ambiguous. V was clipped by 0 bases and J by 3 bases, with 8 bases between them. This CDR3 has 14 amino acids. Per germline, CDR1 SGHVS and CDR2 FQNEAQ.

Turning to this clone: This sequence is one base from a far larger clone and is likely a read error. The chain uses TRBV5-4 and TRBJ1-1; no firm D call. CDR3 length: 17 amino acids. V lost 0 bases and J lost 6, with 21 bases in between. Germline lookup yields CDR1 SGHNT and CDR2 YYREEE (reference sequence). The CDR3 DNA sequence: TGTGCCAGCAGCTTGGGGGGAACAGTGGGTGCGGTCGCTGAAGCTTTCTTT. Translation: CASSLGGTVGAVAEAFF.

The chain uses TRBV29-1 and TRBJ2-3; D ambiguous. The CDR3 runs to 14 residues. V lost 4 bases, J lost 4 bases, and 15 bases lay in between. Germline V gives CDR1 SQVTM, CDR2 ANQGSEA. CDR3 nucleotide sequence: TGCAGCGTTGTTGGCGGAGTCCCCCCAGATACGCAGTATTTT. Its translation: CSVVGGVPPDTQYF.

The V gene is TRBV19, the J gene TRBJ2-5, with 7 bases identical to TRBD2. CDR1 and CDR2 (germline): LNHDA, SQIVND (reference sequence). Losses at the gene ends were 3 bases for V and 4 bases for J; bases not matched to a gene: 5. The CDR3 is 14 amino acids. CDR3 DNA sequence: TGTGCCAGTAGTATCGCGGGAGTGTCAGAGACCCAGTACTTC. Protein: CASSIAGVSETQYF.

Regarding this clone: A read error likely explains this, since a far larger clone differs by one base. The CDR3 does not close with the conserved phenylalanine or tryptophan, likely indicating a read error. The rearrangement joins TRBV7-8 to TRBJ1-1; TRBD1 matches at 7 bases. J was trimmed by 1 base and V by 4 bases; bases with no gene match: 9. Per germline, CDR1 SGHVS and CDR2 FQNEAQ. This CDR3 has 16 residues. CDR3 in amino acids: CASSYFGTDQNTEAFL. CDR3 nucleotides: TGTGCCAGCAGCTACTTCGGGACAGACCAGAACACTGAAGCTTTCCTT.

The genes are TRBV15 and TRBJ2-5, with TRBD2 matching 11 bases. There are 15 residues in the CDR3. Germline V CDR1 and CDR2: LNHNV, YYDKDF (reference sequence). V gave up 3 bases and J gave up 2 bases; unmatched junction bases: 2. The CDR3: CATSRPSGRQETQYF. The CDR3 DNA reads as TGTGCCACCAGCAGGCCTAGCGGGAGGCAAGAGACCCAGTACTTC.

As DNA, the CDR3 is TGTGCCAGCAGCTTAGGGCGGGGATTAGATAAAGAGACCCAGTACTTC. Translating it yields CASSLGRGLDKETQYF. The V call is TRBV7-9, the J call TRBJ2-5; D may be TRBD2 (6 bases). V lost 1 base and J lost 3, with 15 bases in between. CDR1 and CDR2 (germline): SEHNR, FQNEAQ (reference sequence). This CDR3 region has 16 residues.